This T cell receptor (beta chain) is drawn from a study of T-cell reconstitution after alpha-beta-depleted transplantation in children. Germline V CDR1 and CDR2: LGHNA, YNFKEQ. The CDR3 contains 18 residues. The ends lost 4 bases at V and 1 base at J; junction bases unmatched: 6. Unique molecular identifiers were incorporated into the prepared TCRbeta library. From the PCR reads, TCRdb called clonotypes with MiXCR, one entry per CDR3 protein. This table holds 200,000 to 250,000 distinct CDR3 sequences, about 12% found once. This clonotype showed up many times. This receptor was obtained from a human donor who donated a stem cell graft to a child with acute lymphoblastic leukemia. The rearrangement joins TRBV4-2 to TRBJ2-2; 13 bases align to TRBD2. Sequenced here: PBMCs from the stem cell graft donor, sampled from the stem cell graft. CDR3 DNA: TGTGCCAGCAGCCGAGAGACTAGCGGGAGGCTGAACACCGGGGAGCTGTTTTTT. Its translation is CASSRETSGRLNTGELFF.